Below are 29 T cell receptor beta chains sequenced from a single sample in a study of T cell repertoires in cytomegalovirus infection. These receptors lack a known antigen. TCRdb passed the reads through MiXCR, listing each CDR3 protein once. The table shows 800,000 to 950,000 distinct CDR3 sequences, with about 31% occurring only once. Sequenced material: cultured CD8+ T cells from PBMCs, taken from culture after CMV antigen stimulation. Source of these receptors: a human donor in good health (CMV status not recorded). Some clones in this sample may be carry-over from other donors' samples.

The genes are TRBV5-6 and TRBJ2-3; D is perhaps TRBD1 (5 bases). CDR1 is SGHDT and CDR2 is YYEEEE in the germline V gene. This CDR3 is built from 15 residues. Trimming removed 2 bases at V and 4 bases at J, with 14 bases between. The DNA for the CDR3 is TGTGCCAGCAGCTTTATCCCAGGGAAGGCAGATACGCAGTATTTT. Translation gives CASSFIPGKADTQYF.

V and J are TRBV7-4 and TRBJ2-5, with 7 bases matching TRBD1. Germline CDR1 and CDR2: SGHVT and SQSDAQ. The V gene end was trimmed by 5 bases and the J gene end by 5 bases; junction bases not matched to a gene: 8. The CDR3 contains 14 residues. The CDR3 sequence: CASSDRASGETQYF. CDR3 DNA sequence: TGTGCCAGCAGCGACAGGGCCTCCGGCGAGACCCAGTACTTC.

The chain joins TRBV5-1 to TRBJ2-1; D remains unclear. The CDR3 is 15 amino acids. Trimming left V 4 bases short and J 0 bases short, with 11 bases between. In germline, CDR1 is SGHRS, CDR2 YFSETQ. CDR3 nucleotide sequence: TGCGCCAGCAGCGACGCCCTGAGCTCCTACAATGAGCAGTTCTTC. Translated: CASSDALSSYNEQFF.

This clonotype came up a few times. This chain connects TRBV20-1 to TRBJ2-2; 8 nucleotides line up with TRBD1. The V and J ends lost 4 bases and 3 bases, in that order; junction bases with no gene match: 4. CDR1 and CDR2 from the germline V gene are DFQATT and SNEGSKA (reference sequence). This CDR3 is built from 14 residues. This chain's CDR3 is CSAKDRDYTGELFF. Here the CDR3 DNA reads TGCAGTGCTAAGGACAGGGACTACACCGGGGAGCTGTTTTTT.

The rearrangement uses TRBV6-5 and TRBJ1-2; the D gene is possibly TRBD1 (6 bases). The CDR3 consists of 16 residues. The V end lost 2 bases, the J end lost 3 bases, and 16 bases lay between the germline ends. Germline assignment: CDR1 MNHEY and CDR2 SVGAGI. As DNA, the CDR3 is TGTGCCAGCAGTTACGCTTCCGGGACAACTCACTATGGCTACACCTTC. Translated: CASSYASGTTHYGYTF.

The chain joins TRBV6-1 to TRBJ2-3; TRBD1 matches at 11 bases. The J segment lost 4 bases and the V segment lost 8 bases, leaving 8 bases of the junction unmatched. CDR3 length equals 15 residues. Germline V lookup: CDR1 MNHNS, CDR2 SASEGT. This CDR3 reads CASEPWTGGADTQYF. In DNA, the CDR3 is TGTGCCAGCGAACCCTGGACAGGGGGCGCAGATACGCAGTATTTT.

The chain is built from TRBV23-1 and TRBJ2-3; 7 bases are shared with TRBD1. TRBV23-1 is given ORF status, its function remaining uncertain. V shed 4 bases and J 0 bases; nucleotides not matched to a gene: 10. This CDR3 comprises 17 residues. CDR3 in DNA: TGCGCCAGCAGTCGGCCCCCGGGACAGACTAGCACAGATACGCAGTATTTT. Protein sequence: CASSRPPGQTSTDTQYF.

V gene TRBV7-6 combines with J gene TRBJ2-5; 10 bases are shared with TRBD2. V shed 3 bases, J shed 6 bases, and the junction held 13 bases outside the gene matches. The CDR3 is 17 residues long. Germline V gene lookup returns CDR1 SGHVS and CDR2 FNYEAQ. CDR3 in amino acids: CASSFPSGGAGSKTQYF. CDR3 nucleotide sequence: TGTGCCAGCAGCTTTCCCAGCGGGGGGGCCGGGTCAAAGACCCAGTACTTC.

This sequence joins TRBV9 and TRBJ2-1, with D maybe TRBD1 (6 bases). The CDR3 has 15 amino acids. Trimming removed 3 bases at V and 2 bases at J, with 12 bases between. Germline V CDR1 and CDR2: SGDLS, YYNGEE. The CDR3, as DNA: TGTGCCAGCAGCGCCACCGGGACAACCTACAATGAGCAGTTCTTC. This codes for CASSATGTTYNEQFF.

This chain joins TRBV27 and TRBJ1-1; D is unresolved. This CDR3 contains 15 residues. The V end lost 5 bases, the J end lost 5 bases, and 18 bases lay between the germline ends. CDR1 is MNHEY and CDR2 is SMNVEV in the germline V gene (reference sequence). The CDR3 nucleotides are TGTGCCAGCAGTCCCGTACGCACGCAAGGAACTGAAGCTTTCTTT. Translated, it gives CASSPVRTQGTEAFF.

This clonotype was counted only a few times. This chain uses TRBV2 with TRBJ1-2, with D possibly matching TRBD1 (5 bases). The V end lost 2 bases, the J end lost 5 bases, and 12 bases lay between the germline ends. Germline V lookup: CDR1 SNHLY, CDR2 FYNNEI. CDR3 length: 14 amino acids. The DNA for the CDR3 is TGTGCCAGCAGTGAAAACTCGGGGGTATATGGCTACACCTTC. The encoded protein is CASSENSGVYGYTF.

For this clonotype: Being one base from a much bigger clone, this may be a read error. The gene calls are TRBV7-8 and TRBJ2-5; 10 bases agree with TRBD1. This CDR3 contains 19 residues. Germline values: CDR1 SGHVS, CDR2 FQNEAQ. In DNA, the CDR3 is TGTGCCAACAGCTCCCCCGGGACAGGGGATTTAGGTCCGTTGGAGACCCAGTACTTC. This codes for CANSSPGTGDLGPLETQYF.

This clonotype has a handful of counts. This chain links TRBV12-3 or TRBV12-4 with TRBJ2-5; D possibly corresponds to TRBD1 (5 bases). The V gene lost 6 bases and the J gene lost 7 bases, with 15 bases spanning the gap. The CDR3 sequence is 13 residues long. The CDR3 protein is CASSPTVQGTQYF. Here the CDR3 DNA reads TGTGCCAGCAGCCCGACCGTCCAGGGGACCCAGTACTTC.

This clonotype was seen more than once but under ten times. CDR3 nucleotides: TGTGCCACCAGCAGCGGGAATAGCAATCAGCCCCAGCATTTT. This encodes CATSSGNSNQPQHF. J is TRBJ1-5 and V is TRBV15, with D hard to call. The length of the CDR3 is 14 residues. V was trimmed by 3 bases and J by 0 bases, leaving 6 bases between them. Germline CDR1 LNHNV, CDR2 YYDKDF (reference sequence).

The genes are TRBV7-6 and TRBJ2-5; D not resolved. Looked up from germline, CDR1 is SGHVS and CDR2 is FNYEAQ. V was shortened by 0 bases and J by 5 bases, with 10 bases between the two germline ends. The CDR3 spans 14 residues. The CDR3 DNA reads TGTGCCAGCAGCTTAGCATTCTTCGGGGAGACCCAGTACTTC. Protein: CASSLAFFGETQYF.

The chain employs TRBV7-9 and TRBJ2-1; 12 nucleotides agree with TRBD2. From germline, CDR1 is SEHNR and CDR2 FQNEAQ (reference sequence). The CDR3 is made up of 16 amino acids. V gave up 10 bases and J gave up 4 bases; unmatched junction bases: 11. For the CDR3, the DNA is TGTGCCATCCTCCCCCCACTAGCGGGGGGATACAATGAGCAGTTCTTC. Its translation is CAILPPLAGGYNEQFF.

The rearrangement links TRBV6-6 to TRBJ1-3; D is ambiguous. The CDR3 runs to 13 residues. Trimming left V 4 bases short and J 3 bases short, with 7 bases between. Germline V gene sequence: CDR1 MNHNY, CDR2 SVGAGI (reference sequence). In DNA, the CDR3 is TGTGCCAGCAGTTTTGTGAGTGGAAACACCATATATTTT. Amino acids: CASSFVSGNTIYF.

This clonotype occurred many times. The gene calls are TRBV7-2 and TRBJ2-3; TRBD1 matches 10 bases. This CDR3 is 16 amino acids long. Germline trimming cut 3 bases from V and 5 bases from J; bases unmatched to any gene: 8. Germline V lookup: CDR1 SGHTA, CDR2 FQGNSA. This CDR3 reads CASSLPRDRGEDTQYF. The CDR3 coding sequence is TGTGCCAGCAGCTTGCCCCGGGACAGGGGAGAAGATACGCAGTATTTT.

The gene calls are TRBV6-1 and TRBJ1-1, with TRBD1 as a possible D gene (6 bases). Germline loops: CDR1 MNHNS, CDR2 SASEGT. V shed 2 bases and J shed 4 bases, with 14 bases lying between them. The CDR3 spans 15 residues. CDR3 in amino acids: CASSEWGALGTEAFF. CDR3 in DNA: TGTGCCAGCAGTGAATGGGGGGCCTTGGGCACTGAAGCTTTCTTT.

Notes on this clonotype: A read error is possible here, since a much larger clone lies one base away. The chain is built from TRBV7-4 and TRBJ2-1, with D perhaps matching TRBD1 (6 bases). Deletions cut 1 base from V and 5 bases from J, with 15 bases between. CDR1 and CDR2 from the germline V gene are SGHVT and SQSDAQ. The CDR3 contains 16 residues. The CDR3 protein is CASSLEVWGPDNEQFF. CDR3 sequence (DNA): TGTGCCAGCAGCTTAGAAGTCTGGGGGCCTGACAATGAGCAGTTCTTC.

The chain recombines TRBV12-3 or TRBV12-4 with TRBJ2-7; 7 bases are shared with TRBD2. V gave up 2 bases and J gave up 3 bases; unmatched junction bases: 1. The CDR3 runs 13 residues. In DNA form, the CDR3 reads TGTGCCAGCAGTTTAAGCGGGGTCTACGAGCAGTACGTC. It is translated as CASSLSGVYEQYV.

The chain combines TRBV7-4 with TRBJ1-4, with a possible D match to TRBD1 (5 bases). Germline V CDR1 and CDR2: SGHVT, SQSDAQ. V was trimmed by 5 bases and J by 5 bases, leaving 18 bases between them. This CDR3 spans 16 amino acids. The CDR3 protein is CASSQIGGLRNEKLFF. CDR3 sequence (DNA): TGTGCCAGCAGCCAAATTGGGGGACTGAGGAATGAAAAACTGTTTTTT.

The chain combines TRBV20-1 with TRBJ2-2; TRBD1 matches 7 bases. The CDR3 has 14 amino acids. Germline V gene sequence: CDR1 DFQATT, CDR2 SNEGSKA (reference sequence). V lost 4 bases, J lost 5 bases, and 7 bases stayed unmatched. The CDR3 DNA follows: TGCAGTGCTAATGACAGGGAAGTGACCGGGGAGCTGTTTTTT. Protein product: CSANDREVTGELFF.

The chain has TRBV20-1 and TRBJ1-4; TRBD1 might be the D (6 bases). The length of the CDR3 is 16 residues. V dropped 4 bases and J dropped 6 bases, with 21 bases sitting between them. In germline, CDR1 is DFQATT, CDR2 SNEGSKA (reference sequence). The CDR3 loop reads CSAIKRSGGRDEKLFF. The CDR3 bases are TGCAGTGCTATAAAGAGGAGCGGGGGGCGGGATGAAAAACTGTTTTTT.

This clonotype has ten or more counts. The genes are TRBV7-2 and TRBJ2-7; perhaps TRBD2 as D (6 bases). The germline V gene encodes CDR1 SGHTA and CDR2 FQGNSA. V lost 5 bases, J lost 7 bases, and 15 bases lay in between. The CDR3 length is 13 residues. In DNA, the CDR3 is TGTGCCAGCAGCGAGCTGACTAGTGGGGAGCAGTACTTC. Translated: CASSELTSGEQYF.

This clonotype was recorded many times. V is TRBV6-1 and J is TRBJ1-2, with no clear D. This CDR3 comprises 13 residues. The germline V and J ends were trimmed by 1 base and 4 bases, with 7 bases remaining between them. Germline lookup yields CDR1 MNHNS and CDR2 SASEGT. The CDR3 protein is CASSEGGSYGYTF. The CDR3 DNA sequence: TGTGCCAGCAGTGAAGGAGGAAGCTATGGCTACACCTTC.

In this sample, this clonotype turned up many times. This chain links TRBV7-2 with TRBJ2-1; a weak D match, TRBD2 (7 bases). Trimming took off 1 base at V and 7 bases at J, with 14 bases between the two ends. Germline assignment: CDR1 SGHTA and CDR2 FQGNSA. The CDR3 spans 15 residues. The chain's CDR3 is CASSLEGGGWNEQFF. In DNA, the CDR3 is TGTGCCAGCAGCTTAGAAGGGGGGGGGTGGAATGAGCAGTTCTTC. Using reference TRBV7-2 and TRBJ2-1 for the parts outside the CDR3, the full variable domain is GAGVSQSPSNKVTEKGKDVELRCDPISGHTALYWYRQSLGQGLEFLIYFQGNSAPDKSGLPSDRFSAERTGGSVSTLTIQRTQQEDSAVYLCASSLEGGGWNEQFFGPGTRLTVL.

This clonotype was seen once. The rearrangement joins TRBV2 to TRBJ1-4; D is uncertain. The length of the CDR3 is 14 residues. V was shortened by 3 bases and J by 8 bases, with 13 bases between the two germline ends. Looked up from germline, CDR1 is SNHLY and CDR2 is FYNNEI. CDR3 coding DNA: TGTGCCAGCAGTGACCCGGGGAGTAGGGAAAAACTGTTTTTT. As protein: CASSDPGSREKLFF. Combining the CDR3 with reference TRBV2 and TRBJ1-4 gives the whole variable domain EPEVTQTPSHQVTQMGQEVILRCVPISNHLYFYWYRQILGQKVEFLVSFYNNEISEKSEIFDDQFSVERPDGSNFTLKIRSTKLEDSAMYFCASSDPGSREKLFFGSGTQLSVL.

The rearrangement joins TRBV5-5 to TRBJ1-4, with D tentatively TRBD1 (6 bases). V was shortened by 4 bases and J by 4 bases, with 14 bases between the two germline ends. Per the germline V gene, CDR1 is SGHKS and CDR2 is YYEKEE (reference sequence). The CDR3 totals 15 residues. The CDR3 here is CASSREGQINEKLFF. The CDR3 coding sequence is TGTGCCAGCAGCCGAGAAGGACAGATTAATGAAAAACTGTTTTTT.